This TCR beta chain stems from a study of OX40 agonist ivuxolimab in advanced cancers. Germline V gene sequence: CDR1 SNHLY, CDR2 FYNNEI. This CDR3 is built from 16 residues. The V gene lost 4 bases and the J gene lost 1 base, with 16 bases spanning the gap. Libraries were prepared by immunoSEQ multiplex PCR; TCRdb keeps only in-frame clonotypes and omits some of them. The sample holds about 79,000 clones, more than 90% seen once. The source material was CD4+ or CD8+ T cells sorted from blood, sampled in a trial of the OX40 agonist ivuxolimab. The clonotype originates from an adult with an advanced solid tumor such as melanoma, head and neck, liver or kidney cancer. The chain carries TRBV2 and TRBJ1-2; D is undetermined. CDR3 protein: CASSVGLAELNYGYTF. As DNA, the CDR3 is TGTGCCAGCAGTGTAGGCTTGGCGGAGCTTAACTATGGCTACACCTTC.